Listed here are 18 T cell receptor beta chains from one sample, sequenced in a study of blood T cells in healthy people across ages. For the second PCR, which ran for 7 to 11 cycles, a sample-barcoded 5' primer and a J-beta primer mix were used. TCRdb recomputed calls from the 5' RACE reads with MiXCR, one row per CDR3 protein. The sample shows roughly 500,000 distinct CDR3 sequences, 27% of them seen only once. The specimen sequenced was blood. Source of these receptors: a woman aged 65 to 85 in good health.

This clonotype appeared once. The CDR3 coding sequence is TGCGCCAGCAGCTTTAGCGTCCGCGGGCGGGAGACCCAGTACTTC. It yields the protein CASSFSVRGRETQYF. V usage is TRBV5-1 and J usage is TRBJ2-5; a possible D gene is TRBD2 (5 bases). From germline, CDR1 is SGHRS and CDR2 YFSETQ. Trimming took 2 bases from V and 5 from J, leaving 16 bases between them. The CDR3 has 15 residues.

The chain has TRBV7-2 and TRBJ1-1; D ambiguous. CDR3 length: 12 amino acids. The V end was cut by 1 base, the J end by 8 bases, with 8 bases between. CDR1 and CDR2 from the germline V gene are SGHTA and FQGNSA. The CDR3 region is CASSLDAGEAFF. CDR3 nucleotides: TGTGCCAGCAGCTTAGACGCGGGAGAAGCTTTCTTT.

The rearrangement uses TRBV3-1 and TRBJ2-1; 8 bases are a match to TRBD2. The CDR3 runs to 16 residues. Germline CDR1 and CDR2: LGHDT and YNNKEL (reference sequence). Trimming at V came to 1 base and at J to 6 bases, leaving 8 bases not matched to a gene. The CDR3 region is CASSQAGGGKGNEQFF. The DNA for the CDR3 is TGTGCCAGCAGCCAAGCGGGCGGGGGGAAGGGCAATGAGCAGTTCTTC.

The chain joins TRBV12-5 to TRBJ2-2; D could derive from TRBD1 or TRBD2 (5 bases each). This CDR3 is 17 amino acids long. Looked up from germline, CDR1 is LGHNT and CDR2 is FRNRAP. Trimming took off 1 base at V and 1 base at J, with 13 bases between the two ends. The CDR3 is CASGLGHSGQNTGELFF. The CDR3, as DNA: TGTGCTAGTGGTTTGGGGCATTCGGGGCAGAACACCGGGGAGCTGTTTTTT.

This chain uses TRBV9 with TRBJ2-2; 8 bases align to TRBD1. The CDR3 has 15 residues. The germline CDR1 and CDR2 sequences are SGDLS and YYNGEE. The trim removed 4 bases at V and 5 bases at J, leaving 7 bases unmatched. The CDR3 reads CASSRTGSFTGELFF. In nucleotides, the CDR3 is TGTGCCAGCAGCAGGACAGGGAGCTTTACCGGGGAGCTGTTTTTT.

Notes on this clonotype: A single base separates this from a much larger clone, so it may be a read error. The chain couples TRBV20-1 to TRBJ2-1, with D uncertain. This CDR3 is 12 amino acids long. Per germline, CDR1 DFQATT and CDR2 SNEGSKA (reference sequence). The CDR3 DNA follows: TGCAGTGCAAAGTGGGTGGGCGAGACCCTGTACTTC. Translating gives CSAKWVGETLYF.

The chain employs TRBV20-1 and TRBJ2-6; 7 bases align to TRBD1. The CDR3 sequence is 14 residues long. The V gene's germline CDR1 is DFQATT and CDR2 SNEGSKA (reference sequence). V lost 5 bases, J lost 2 bases, and 3 bases stayed unmatched. DNA for the CDR3: TGCAGTGCTTACGACAGGGCTGGGGCCAACGTCCTGACTTTC. It yields the protein CSAYDRAGANVLTF.

This clonotype was observed a handful of times. This chain links TRBV7-2 with TRBJ2-5, with a weak D call TRBD1 (5 bases). Germline V gene lookup returns CDR1 SGHTA and CDR2 FQGNSA. Trimming removed 1 base at V and 5 bases at J, with 20 bases between. The CDR3 has 17 amino acids. The CDR3 sequence: CASSLGFQGVVPETQYF. DNA of the CDR3: TGTGCCAGCAGCTTAGGATTCCAGGGCGTAGTTCCGGAGACCCAGTACTTC.

Many counts were recorded for this clonotype. One end of the junction is discordant with germline, which a read error may explain. The rearrangement uses TRBV5-1 and TRBJ2-1; D remains ambiguous. The germline gives CDR1 SGHRS, CDR2 YFSETQ. The CDR3 has 11 amino acids. In DNA form, the CDR3 reads TGTGCCAGCAGCTCGTTTAATGAGCAGTTCTTC. Protein: CASSSFNEQFF.

This clonotype was found a few times. The V gene is TRBV5-1, the J gene TRBJ1-4; 10 bases align to TRBD1. V dropped 4 bases and J dropped 5; count of bases not matched to a gene: 8. The CDR3 spans 16 residues. CDR1 is SGHRS, CDR2 YFSETQ, per germline. CDR3 nucleotides: TGCGCCAGCAGCGCACGGACAGGGGGACCCAATGAAAAACTGTTTTTT. Translated, it gives CASSARTGGPNEKLFF.

For the CDR3, the DNA is TGCGCCAGCAGCCGAGGACAGACCGATAATGAAAAACTGTTTTTT. Its translation is CASSRGQTDNEKLFF. V usage is TRBV4-3 and J usage is TRBJ1-4; tentative D call: TRBD1 (6 bases). Trimming removed 4 bases at V and 4 bases at J, with 13 bases between. The CDR3 loop spans 15 amino acids. CDR1 and CDR2 from the germline V gene are LGHNA and YSLEER.

This clonotype was detected a few times. Written as DNA, the CDR3 is TGTGCCAGCAGTTACTCGATGGGCTCCTACGAGCAGTACTTC. Translated: CASSYSMGSYEQYF. The chain has TRBV6-5 and TRBJ2-7; the D is unclear. Trimming removed 0 bases from V and 0 bases from J, with 6 bases in between. The CDR3 has 14 residues. CDR1 is MNHEY, CDR2 SVGAGI, per germline.

The count of this clonotype is one. This chain joins TRBV25-1 and TRBJ2-3; 9 bases are shared with TRBD2. The J segment lost 8 bases and the V segment lost 6 bases, leaving 12 bases of the junction unmatched. The CDR3 is 15 residues long. Germline V CDR1 and CDR2: MGHDK, SYGVNS. Here the CDR3 DNA reads TGTGCCAGCAGCCTAGCGGGGAAGGAGGGTAGTACGCAGTATTTT. Residues: CASSLAGKEGSTQYF.

Concerning this clonotype itself: A much larger clone is a single base away; this may be a read error. The rearrangement uses TRBV7-6 and TRBJ2-7; 9 positions agree with TRBD1. Germline V gene sequence: CDR1 SGHVS, CDR2 FNYEAQ. V shed 5 bases and J 7 bases; nucleotides not matched to a gene: 9. The CDR3 totals 14 residues. CDR3 protein: CASSLGTGFEEQYF. CDR3 coding DNA: TGTGCCAGCAGCCTAGGGACAGGGTTTGAGGAGCAGTACTTC.

This clonotype was counted between two and nine times. The V and J genes are TRBV20-1 and TRBJ2-7; D may be TRBD2 (7 bases). V gave up 3 bases and J gave up 6 bases, with 18 bases separating them. This CDR3 has 14 amino acids. Per germline, CDR1 DFQATT and CDR2 SNEGSKA (reference sequence). CDR3 coding DNA: TGCAGTGCTAGGCAGGGAAGGGGGGGCCTCGAGCAGTACTTC. Protein sequence: CSARQGRGGLEQYF.

V gene TRBV6-2 or TRBV6-3 combines with J gene TRBJ1-1; D remains ambiguous. CDR3 size: 14 residues. V was pared by 4 bases and J by 4 bases, with 13 bases between. Germline lookup yields CDR1 MNHEY and CDR2 SVGEGT. The CDR3 region has the DNA TGTGCCAGCAGTTTCTACACTCGGGGCACTGAAGCTTTCTTT. As protein: CASSFYTRGTEAFF.

The rearrangement uses TRBV20-1 and TRBJ2-3; 9 nucleotides line up with TRBD2. Germline CDR1 DFQATT, CDR2 SNEGSKA (reference sequence). With 2 bases clipped from V and 3 bases from J, the junction kept 9 bases outside the gene matches. The CDR3 length is 16 residues. CDR3 sequence: CSARFPRGGGTDTQYF. CDR3 sequence (DNA): TGCAGTGCTAGATTCCCGCGGGGGGGCGGGACAGATACGCAGTATTTT.

The rearrangement uses TRBV24-1 and TRBJ1-4, with 7 bases aligning to TRBD1. The CDR3 sequence is 15 residues long. Losses at the gene ends were 4 bases for V and 5 bases for J; bases not matched to a gene: 6. Germline assignment: CDR1 KGHDR and CDR2 SFDVKD. Here the CDR3 DNA reads TGTGCCACCAGTGACCCCGGGACAGACAATGAAAAACTGTTTTTT. Amino acids: CATSDPGTDNEKLFF.